These 31 T cell receptor beta chains came from one sample sequenced in a study of blood T cell repertoires in COVID-19. Only in-frame clones appear in the TCRdb table, and some are missing; sequencing was by immunoSEQ multiplex PCR. The table records some 240,000 clones, 87% of them present only once. What was sequenced was peripheral blood. The receptors stem from a man aged 55 to 70 who had recovered from COVID-19.

The J gene is TRBJ2-1, the V gene TRBV6-6; TRBD1 matches at 7 bases. This CDR3 spans 15 amino acids. Germline V CDR1 and CDR2: MNHNY, SVGAGI (reference sequence). Trimming removed 6 bases from V and 2 bases from J; junction bases left unmatched: 7. The CDR3 region has the DNA TGTGCCAGCAGACAGGGGCACTTTACCTACAATGAGCAGTTCTTC. Amino acids: CASRQGHFTYNEQFF.

The rearrangement joins TRBV6-5 to TRBJ2-7, with D possibly being TRBD1 (6 bases). The CDR3 loop spans 15 amino acids. The V end was cut by 7 bases, the J end by 0 bases, with 16 bases between. Per the germline V gene, CDR1 is MNHEY and CDR2 is SVGAGI. The CDR3 region is CASKPRTVNSYEQYF. DNA for the CDR3: TGTGCCAGCAAACCCCGGACAGTTAACTCCTACGAGCAGTACTTC.

The genes are TRBV10-3 and TRBJ2-1; D is ambiguous. CDR3 size: 14 residues. Germline CDR1 ENHRY, CDR2 SYGVKD. V lost 0 bases to trimming and J lost 7 bases, with 10 bases between them. The CDR3 DNA sequence: TGTGCCATCAGTGAGTCTCCACAGTTGAATGAGCAGTTCTTC. It translates to CAISESPQLNEQFF.

The V gene is TRBV5-4, the J gene TRBJ2-1; weak D call: TRBD1 (6 bases). Trimming stripped 4 bases from V and 9 bases from J, with 11 bases between. CDR1 is SGHNT, CDR2 YYREEE, per germline (reference sequence). The length of the CDR3 is 12 residues. The CDR3 is CASSQQGTEQFF. CDR3 sequence (DNA): TGTGCCAGCAGCCAACAGGGTACTGAGCAGTTCTTC.

V and J are TRBV24-1 and TRBJ2-7; tentatively, D is TRBD1 (6 bases). Germline V CDR1 and CDR2: KGHDR, SFDVKD. V lost 4 bases and J lost 2, with 11 bases in between. This CDR3 region has 14 residues. The CDR3 DNA reads TGTGCCACCAGTGAAACAGGGAATCCCTACGAGCAGTACGTC. Translated, it gives CATSETGNPYEQYV.

The V call is TRBV6-6, the J call TRBJ2-1, with a tentative D call TRBD2 (6 bases). V gave up 4 bases and J gave up 7 bases, with 8 bases separating them. This CDR3 has 12 amino acids. The germline CDR1 and CDR2 sequences are MNHNY and SVGAGI (reference sequence). The CDR3 sequence: CASSSRGNEQFF. CDR3 DNA sequence: TGTGCCAGCAGTTCCCGGGGGAATGAGCAGTTCTTC.

This sequence joins TRBV6-5 and TRBJ2-3; 9 bases align to TRBD2. Trimming removed 9 bases from V and 2 bases from J; junction bases left unmatched: 9. Germline loops: CDR1 MNHEY, CDR2 SVGAGI. CDR3 length equals 15 residues. The CDR3 reads CASRTLAGYTDTQYF. CDR3 in DNA: TGTGCCAGTCGGACACTAGCGGGCTACACAGATACGCAGTATTTT.

J is TRBJ1-2 and V is TRBV6-5, with 10 bases that match TRBD1. The CDR3 sequence is 13 residues long. CDR1 is MNHEY, CDR2 SVGAGI, per germline. The junction had 4 bases not matched to a gene; V was cut back by 6 bases and J by 6 bases. Here the CDR3 reads CASSPDRGNGYTF. For the CDR3, the DNA is TGTGCCAGCAGCCCGGACAGGGGGAATGGCTACACCTTC.

This rearrangement joins TRBV7-2 to TRBJ2-1; D may be TRBD2 (6 bases). This CDR3 has 12 residues. V gave up 5 bases and J gave up 11 bases, with 13 bases separating them. The germline V gene encodes CDR1 SGHTA and CDR2 FQGNSA. This chain's CDR3 is CASSLAGQKQFF. CDR3 coding DNA: TGTGCCAGCAGCCTCGCGGGGCAGAAGCAGTTCTTC.

The gene calls are TRBV27 and TRBJ1-2; TRBD1 might be the D (6 bases). The CDR3 totals 11 residues. The germline V gene has CDR1 MNHEY and CDR2 SMNVEV (reference sequence). V was trimmed by 8 bases and J by 4 bases, leaving 8 bases between them. In DNA, the CDR3 is TGTGCCAGCCGGGACACCTATGGCTACACCTTC. This encodes CASRDTYGYTF.

The chain recombines TRBV19 with TRBJ1-1; D is perhaps TRBD1 (5 bases). Trimming left V 10 bases short and J 1 base short, with 19 bases between. This CDR3 has 15 residues. In germline, CDR1 is LNHDA, CDR2 SQIVND (reference sequence). The CDR3 reads CATLPVGQRNTEAFF. The CDR3, as DNA: TGTGCCACCCTCCCCGTCGGACAACGGAACACTGAAGCTTTCTTT.

The chain employs TRBV2 and TRBJ1-4; a weak D match, TRBD1 (6 bases). This CDR3 is built from 15 residues. Deletions cut 6 bases from V and 7 bases from J, with 18 bases between. Germline lookup yields CDR1 SNHLY and CDR2 FYNNEI. The CDR3 DNA sequence: TGTGCCAGCAGCCTCCAGACAGGTTCCTTTGAAAAACTGTTTTTT. Translating gives CASSLQTGSFEKLFF.

As regards this clone: The junction and the germline gene differ at one end; a read error may be behind it. The gene calls are TRBV25-1 and TRBJ1-2; D is ambiguous. CDR1 is MGHDK, CDR2 SYGVNS, per germline. The CDR3 has 11 amino acids. The CDR3 DNA is TGTGCCAGCAGGGAATCGGGTGGCTACACCTTC. Translation: CASRESGGYTF.

The gene calls are TRBV6-5 and TRBJ1-1; 8 bases are a match to TRBD1. V was clipped by 4 bases and J by 4 bases; unmatched bases: 5. Germline CDR1 and CDR2: MNHEY and SVGAGI. The CDR3 sequence is 14 residues long. CDR3 sequence: CASSFPGQVTEAFF. CDR3 DNA sequence: TGTGCCAGCAGTTTCCCGGGACAGGTCACTGAAGCTTTCTTT.

The genes are TRBV3-1 (or the pseudogene TRBV3-2) and TRBJ1-2, with 7 bases matching TRBD1. Per germline, CDR1 LGHDT and CDR2 YNNKEL (reference sequence). The ends lost 3 bases at V and 4 bases at J; junction bases unmatched: 2. This CDR3 is 13 amino acids long. The CDR3 sequence: CASSHRTGYGYTF. The CDR3 DNA is TGTGCCAGCAGCCATAGGACAGGCTATGGCTACACCTTC.

The rearrangement uses TRBV3-1 (or the pseudogene TRBV3-2) and TRBJ2-2; tentative D call: TRBD2 (6 bases). The CDR3 runs 18 residues. V dropped 5 bases and J dropped 0 bases, with 19 bases sitting between them. Germline values: CDR1 LGHDT, CDR2 YNNKEL (reference sequence). CDR3 region: CASSARGGAVSNTGELFF. CDR3 DNA: TGTGCCAGCAGCGCAAGAGGAGGGGCCGTCTCGAACACCGGGGAGCTGTTTTTT.

J is TRBJ1-1 and V is TRBV29-1; D might be TRBD1 (5 bases). This CDR3 is 12 amino acids long. The V gene lost 7 bases and the J gene lost 1 base, with 10 bases spanning the gap. Per the germline V gene, CDR1 is SQVTM and CDR2 is ANQGSEA. CDR3 amino acids: CSARRGNTEAFF. The CDR3 bases are TGCAGCGCCAGGAGGGGGAACACTGAAGCTTTCTTT.

The J gene is TRBJ1-2, the V gene TRBV27, with D tentatively TRBD1 (6 bases). The CDR3 has 15 residues. Trimming pared 2 bases from V and 4 bases from J, leaving 14 bases between. Germline V CDR1 and CDR2: MNHEY, SMNVEV (reference sequence). The CDR3 nucleotides are TGTGCCAGCAGTTTAGCCCCCGGACAGATCTATGGCTACACCTTC. This sequence encodes CASSLAPGQIYGYTF.

The chain employs TRBV5-1 and TRBJ1-1; a weak D match, TRBD1 (5 bases). The CDR3 loop spans 15 amino acids. Germline CDR1 SGHRS, CDR2 YFSETQ. The V end was cut by 4 bases, the J end by 0 bases, with 13 bases between. In DNA, the CDR3 is TGCGCCAGCAGCCCGCCGACAGAACTGAACACTGAAGCTTTCTTT. Translation: CASSPPTELNTEAFF.

The chain employs TRBV10-3 and TRBJ1-6; 7 positions agree with TRBD1. CDR3 size: 14 residues. V was pared by 2 bases and J by 9 bases, with 4 bases of the junction left unmatched. CDR1 is ENHRY and CDR2 is SYGVKD in the germline V gene. The CDR3 bases are TGTGCCATCAGTGAGGACAGGGTTATTTCACCCCTCCACTTT. The encoded protein is CAISEDRVISPLHF.

V is TRBV5-6 and J is TRBJ1-6; D call uncertain. Between the trimmed V and J ends, which lost 1 base and 16 bases, there was a span of 15 bases. Per the germline V gene, CDR1 is SGHDT and CDR2 is YYEEEE. The CDR3 runs 13 residues. The CDR3 coding sequence is TGTGCCAGCAGCTTGTCGGGGATCGGGTCTCTCCACTTT. Translating gives CASSLSGIGSLHF.

Concerning this clone: The same CDR3 arises from other DNA sequences in this sample as well. The chain has TRBV5-1 and TRBJ1-2; D remains ambiguous. V dropped 4 bases and J dropped 8 bases, with 12 bases sitting between them. Germline-derived CDR1 and CDR2 are SGHRS and YFSETQ. This CDR3 contains 12 residues. This CDR3 reads CASSLGVYGYTF. DNA of the CDR3: TGCGCCAGCAGCCTCGGGGTTTACGGCTACACCTTC.

The chain carries TRBV6-5 and TRBJ1-5; a weak D match, TRBD1 (6 bases). The germline V gene has CDR1 MNHEY and CDR2 SVGAGI. Trimming took 5 bases from V and 6 from J, leaving 14 bases between them. This CDR3 comprises 14 residues. CDR3: CASSNREGGQPQHF. The CDR3 DNA sequence: TGTGCCAGCAGTAACAGGGAAGGGGGTCAGCCCCAGCATTTT.

CDR3 in DNA: TGTGCCAGCAGTCCTGGGACAGGGACCACCTATGGCTACACCTTC. Translated, it gives CASSPGTGTTYGYTF. The chain combines TRBV6-5 with TRBJ1-2; 9 bases map to TRBD1. The CDR3 sequence is 15 residues long. V lost 5 bases, J lost 4 bases, and 8 bases stayed unmatched. Germline CDR1 MNHEY, CDR2 SVGAGI.

This clone is a singleton in its sample. The V and J genes are TRBV18 and TRBJ1-2; 7 positions agree with TRBD1. CDR1 and CDR2 (germline): KGHSH, LQKENI. Losses at the gene ends were 1 base for V and 3 bases for J; bases not matched to a gene: 5. There are 15 residues in the CDR3. Written as DNA, the CDR3 is TGTGCCAGCTCACCACGTTCCGGGACAGACTATGGCTACACCTTC. This sequence encodes CASSPRSGTDYGYTF.

On this clone: The sample has other DNA sequences that encode this CDR3 too. The DNA for the CDR3 is TGCGCCAGCAGACAGGGTTCGAACACTGAAGCTTTCTTT. Translated: CASRQGSNTEAFF. The chain recombines TRBV5-1 with TRBJ1-1; TRBD1 might be the D (6 bases). V lost 5 bases and J lost 1, with 9 bases in between. From germline, CDR1 is SGHRS and CDR2 YFSETQ. The CDR3 is made up of 13 amino acids.

The chain is built from TRBV7-2 and TRBJ1-4, with D possibly matching TRBD1 (6 bases). The V and J ends lost 2 bases and 8 bases respectively, with 18 bases between them. The CDR3 extends over 16 amino acids. Per germline, CDR1 SGHTA and CDR2 FQGNSA. CDR3 DNA: TGTGCCAGCAGCTTATCAATACAGGGAAAAGGGGAAAAACTGTTTTTT. This encodes CASSLSIQGKGEKLFF.

The chain couples TRBV18 to TRBJ2-1, with a weak D call TRBD1 (6 bases). This CDR3 has 14 amino acids. V lost 4 bases to trimming and J lost 9 bases, with 16 bases between them. The V gene's germline CDR1 is KGHSH and CDR2 LQKENI. CDR3 in amino acids: CASSQSAGDREQFF. The CDR3 DNA sequence: TGTGCCAGCTCACAGTCGGCAGGGGATCGTGAGCAGTTCTTC.

This clone was seen repeatedly, ten times or more. CDR3 in amino acids: CASALGASTGELFF. In DNA form, the CDR3 reads TGTGCCAGTGCTTTGGGGGCCAGCACCGGGGAGCTGTTTTTT. The chain uses TRBV27 and TRBJ2-2; maybe TRBD1 (6 bases). The V end lost 9 bases, the J end lost 4 bases, and 15 bases lay between the germline ends. Germline V gene data show CDR1 as MNHEY and CDR2 as SMNVEV (reference sequence). CDR3 length equals 14 residues.

The chain joins TRBV27 to TRBJ1-6, with 9 positions matching TRBD1. Germline V gene data show CDR1 as MNHEY and CDR2 as SMNVEV (reference sequence). J lost 12 bases, V lost 4 bases, and 7 bases had no gene match. CDR3 length: 14 residues. CDR3 protein: CASSSPGQGKPLHF. The CDR3 bases are TGTGCCAGCAGTTCGCCGGGACAGGGAAAACCCCTCCACTTT.

The gene calls are TRBV5-1 and TRBJ2-2, with 8 nucleotides matching TRBD1. Losses at the gene ends were 3 bases for V and 1 base for J; bases not matched to a gene: 5. CDR1 SGHRS and CDR2 YFSETQ come from the germline V gene. The CDR3 totals 16 residues. CDR3 coding DNA: TGCGCCAGCAGCTCGCGGACAGGGCGGAACACCGGGGAGCTGTTTTTT. It encodes CASSSRTGRNTGELFF.